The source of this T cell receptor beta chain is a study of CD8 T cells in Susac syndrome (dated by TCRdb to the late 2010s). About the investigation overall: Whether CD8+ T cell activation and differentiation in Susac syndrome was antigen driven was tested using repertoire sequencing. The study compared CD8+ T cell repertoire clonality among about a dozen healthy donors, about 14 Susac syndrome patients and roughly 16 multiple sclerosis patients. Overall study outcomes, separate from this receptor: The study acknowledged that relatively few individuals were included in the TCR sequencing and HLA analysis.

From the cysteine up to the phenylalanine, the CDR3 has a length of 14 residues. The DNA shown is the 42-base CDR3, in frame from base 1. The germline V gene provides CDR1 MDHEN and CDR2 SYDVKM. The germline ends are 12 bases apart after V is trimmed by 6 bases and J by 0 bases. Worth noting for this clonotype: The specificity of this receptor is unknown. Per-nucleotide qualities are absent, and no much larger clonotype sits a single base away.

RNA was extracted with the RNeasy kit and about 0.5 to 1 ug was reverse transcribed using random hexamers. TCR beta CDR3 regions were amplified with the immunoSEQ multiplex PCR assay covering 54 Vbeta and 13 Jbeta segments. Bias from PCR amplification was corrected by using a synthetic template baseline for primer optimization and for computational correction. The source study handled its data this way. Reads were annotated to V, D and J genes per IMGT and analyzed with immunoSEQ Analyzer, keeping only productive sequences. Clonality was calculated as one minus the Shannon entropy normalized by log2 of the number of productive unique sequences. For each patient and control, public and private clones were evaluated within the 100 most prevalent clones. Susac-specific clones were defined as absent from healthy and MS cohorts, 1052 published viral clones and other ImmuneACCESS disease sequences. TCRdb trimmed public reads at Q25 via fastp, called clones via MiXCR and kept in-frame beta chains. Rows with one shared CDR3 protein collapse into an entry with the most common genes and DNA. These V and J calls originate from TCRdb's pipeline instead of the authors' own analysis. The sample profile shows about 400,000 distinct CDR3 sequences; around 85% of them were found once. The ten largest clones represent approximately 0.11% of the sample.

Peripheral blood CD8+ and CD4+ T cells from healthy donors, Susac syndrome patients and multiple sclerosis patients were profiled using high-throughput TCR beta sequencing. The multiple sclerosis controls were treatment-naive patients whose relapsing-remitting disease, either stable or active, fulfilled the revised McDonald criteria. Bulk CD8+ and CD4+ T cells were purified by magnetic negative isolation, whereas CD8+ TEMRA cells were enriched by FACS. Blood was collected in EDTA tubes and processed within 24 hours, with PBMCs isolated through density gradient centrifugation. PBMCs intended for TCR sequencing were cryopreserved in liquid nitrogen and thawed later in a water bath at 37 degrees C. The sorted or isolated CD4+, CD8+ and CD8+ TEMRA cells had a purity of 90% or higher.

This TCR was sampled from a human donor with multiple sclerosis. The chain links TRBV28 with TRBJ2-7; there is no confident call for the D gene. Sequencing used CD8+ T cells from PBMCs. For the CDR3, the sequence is CASSPDGSSYEQYF. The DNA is TGTGCCAGCAGCCCGGACGGCAGCTCCTACGAGCAGTACTTC. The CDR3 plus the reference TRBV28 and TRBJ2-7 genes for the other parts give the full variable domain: DVKVTQSSRYLVKRTGEKVFLECVQDMDHENMFWYRQDPGLGLRLIYFSYDVKMKEKGDIPEGYSVSREKKERFSLILESASTNQTSMYLCASSPDGSSYEQYFGPGTRLTVT.